This T cell receptor (beta chain) was profiled in a study of PD-1 blockade in classical Hodgkin lymphoma. Repertoires were generated with immunoSEQ multiplex PCR, while TCRdb's copy carries only in-frame clones and drops some. The sample consists of nearly 60,000 clones, 80% to 95% of them appearing once. Germline CDR1 and CDR2: MNHEY and SVGAGI. This CDR3 has 14 amino acids. Trimming removed 8 bases from V and 6 bases from J, with 17 bases in between. Following autologous stem cell transplantation, relapse occurred in every patient, and exposure to brentuximab vedotin varied. This clonotype was obtained from a human donor with classical Hodgkin lymphoma. Source: peripheral blood mononuclear cells (PBMCs), taken before the second cycle of nivolumab. This chain connects TRBV6-5 to TRBJ1-3, with D unresolved. The CDR3 DNA reads TGTGCCAGCGAGTGGGAGGCTTTGGAAAACACCATATATTTT. Protein sequence: CASEWEALENTIYF.